The text below deals with one TCR beta chain. The entry originates in a study of blood T cell repertoires in COVID-19. Overall study: T cells, B-cell-depleted T cells, or PBMCs supplied cDNA or gDNA.

Study members were between roughly 18 and 100 years old and lived in 24 US regions. Participant-reported clinical history was the basis for cohort assignment. Trimming took 7 bases from V and 1 from J, leaving 8 bases between them. CDR3 length: 13 amino acids. CDR1 and CDR2 (germline): SGHNT, YYREEE (reference sequence). Original methodology: Reference gene primer amplification gave estimated nucleated cell counts. The assay was immunoSEQ multiplex PCR, and TCRdb's table has in-frame clones only and misses some. That table supplies the V and J calls and clone size; D and trimming were determined from the DNA. The sample carries 200,000 to 250,000 clones, around 90% recorded once.

Sequences were obtained from PBMCs or T cells enriched from blood (not recorded which). The rearrangement uses TRBV5-4 and TRBJ2-2; possible D gene TRBD1, 5 bases. The clonotype originates from a man aged 30 to 39 who had recovered from COVID-19. CDR3 protein: CASGTGNTGELFF. The CDR3 nucleotides are TGTGCCAGCGGCACAGGGAACACCGGGGAGCTGTTTTTT.